Each of the 23 T cell receptor beta chains below was sequenced from the same sample in a study of cytomegalovirus exposure and HLA in healthy donors. Amplification used 60 Vbeta primers and 13 Jbeta primers. Sequenced by immunoSEQ multiplex PCR; TCRdb stores in-frame clones only, minus some. The table has 210,000 or so clones, about 80% seen once. The sample was PBMCs. Source of these receptors: a man between 18 and 29 years old in good health and CMV-seronegative.

The chain joins TRBV30 to TRBJ2-1, with D possibly TRBD2 on 5 matching bases. There are 15 residues in the CDR3. Per germline, CDR1 GTSNPN and CDR2 SVGIG (reference sequence). Between the trimmed V and J ends, which lost 0 bases and 2 bases, there was a span of 11 bases. CDR3 nucleotide sequence: TGTGCCTGGAGTGTAGGCGCGGGCCCCTACAATGAGCAGTTCTTC. This translates into CAWSVGAGPYNEQFF.

This clone appeared once. V gene TRBV10-3 combines with J gene TRBJ2-5; TRBD2 matches 7 bases. Trimming cost V 2 bases and J 7 bases; bases outside gene matches: 13. The germline V gene encodes CDR1 ENHRY and CDR2 SYGVKD. The CDR3 spans 16 residues. The CDR3 DNA is TGTGCCATCAGTGAGATGGGGGGAAGCGGGATTGGGACCCAGTACTTC. Translating it yields CAISEMGGSGIGTQYF.

This clone was seen more than once but under ten times. The genes are TRBV7-2 and TRBJ2-5; a weak D match, TRBD2 (6 bases). Trimming removed 6 bases from V and 5 bases from J, with 13 bases in between. Per germline, CDR1 SGHTA and CDR2 FQGNSA. The CDR3 spans 13 residues. The CDR3 bases are TGTGCCAGCAGTATAACTAGCACGGAGACCCAGTACTTC. This gives the protein CASSITSTETQYF.

This clone was recorded a few times. The V gene is TRBV19, the J gene TRBJ2-1; 11 bases map to TRBD2. Germline V gene sequence: CDR1 LNHDA, CDR2 SQIVND (reference sequence). J gave up 6 bases and V 5 bases, and 6 bases lay outside the gene matches. This CDR3 spans 15 amino acids. In nucleotides, the CDR3 is TGTGCCAGTAGTGTTACTAGCGGGAGATTCAATGAGCAGTTCTTC. It specifies CASSVTSGRFNEQFF.

The chain employs TRBV9 and TRBJ2-7, with D tentatively TRBD1 (6 bases). There are 14 residues in the CDR3. Germline V gene data show CDR1 as SGDLS and CDR2 as YYNGEE. The V and J ends lost 3 bases and 2 bases respectively, with 12 bases between them. The CDR3 DNA reads as TGTGCCAGCAGCGCCTACCAGGGGACCTACGAGCAGTACTTC. This codes for CASSAYQGTYEQYF.

This rearrangement joins TRBV5-1 to TRBJ2-5; TRBD2 is a possible D gene (6 bases). CDR3 length equals 14 residues. The germline V gene encodes CDR1 SGHRS and CDR2 YFSETQ. V was shortened by 1 base and J by 1 base, with 8 bases between the two germline ends. The CDR3 spells CASSLLSGQETQYF. Written as DNA, the CDR3 is TGCGCCAGCAGCTTGCTTAGCGGCCAAGAGACCCAGTACTTC.

J is TRBJ2-5 and V is TRBV30; TRBD1 matches at 8 bases. Losses at the gene ends were 3 bases for V and 4 bases for J; bases not matched to a gene: 4. The CDR3 spans 13 residues. Per the germline V gene, CDR1 is GTSNPN and CDR2 is SVGIG (reference sequence). CDR3 loop: CAWRTGGRETQYF. For the CDR3, the DNA is TGTGCCTGGAGAACAGGGGGACGAGAGACCCAGTACTTC.

The rearrangement links TRBV28 to TRBJ2-3, with TRBD2 matching over 15 bases. V lost 7 bases to trimming and J lost 3 bases; unmatched junction nucleotides: 8. The germline gives CDR1 MDHEN, CDR2 SYDVKM. This CDR3 has 17 amino acids. The CDR3 is CASTVGGTSGRTDTQYF. DNA of the CDR3: TGTGCCAGCACCGTGGGGGGGACTAGCGGGAGGACAGATACGCAGTATTTT.

The gene calls are TRBV4-1 and TRBJ2-7; D gene ambiguous. Deletions cut 0 bases from V and 2 bases from J, with 11 bases between. The CDR3 totals 15 residues. Germline V gene data show CDR1 as MGHRA and CDR2 as YSYEKL. In DNA, the CDR3 is TGCGCCAGCAGCCAAGACGCCGGGTGGGCCTACGAGCAGTACTTC. It encodes CASSQDAGWAYEQYF.

This clone was counted between two and nine times. This chain joins TRBV19 and TRBJ2-1; D not certain. Trimming removed 6 bases at V and 10 bases at J, with 13 bases between. The germline V gene encodes CDR1 LNHDA and CDR2 SQIVND (reference sequence). The CDR3 is 12 residues long. The CDR3 loop is CASRGLSEEQFF. CDR3 sequence (DNA): TGTGCCAGTAGAGGCCTTTCGGAGGAGCAGTTCTTC.

This clone was counted a few times. V is TRBV28 and J is TRBJ2-7; D gene ambiguous. From germline, CDR1 is MDHEN and CDR2 SYDVKM. Trimming cost V 6 bases and J 2 bases, with 11 bases left between them. The CDR3 has 13 residues. CDR3 sequence reads: CASSPTSTYEQYF. CDR3 coding DNA: TGTGCCAGCAGCCCCACTTCTACCTACGAGCAGTACTTC.

This clone appeared a single time. The V gene is TRBV6-1, the J gene TRBJ2-7; TRBD1 matches 7 bases. The V gene's germline CDR1 is MNHNS and CDR2 SASEGT. The CDR3 spans 13 residues. V lost 4 bases and J lost 8; bases outside the gene matches: 8. CDR3 coding DNA: TGTGCCAGCAGTGCGCCGGGACAGAACAAGCAGTACTTC. Amino acids: CASSAPGQNKQYF.

This chain links TRBV14 with TRBJ2-7; TRBD2 matches at 10 bases. Germline-derived CDR1 and CDR2 are SGHDN and FVKESK. The CDR3 runs 16 residues. V lost 5 bases to trimming and J lost 4 bases; unmatched junction nucleotides: 11. The CDR3 region is CASSTQAGGENYEQYF. The DNA for the CDR3 is TGTGCCAGCAGCACGCAAGCGGGAGGGGAGAATTACGAGCAGTACTTC. Filled out from reference TRBV14 and TRBJ2-7, the complete variable domain reads EAGVTQFPSHSVIEKGQTVTLRCDPISGHDNLYWYRRVMGKEIKFLLHFVKESKQDESGMPNNRFLAERTGGTYSTLKVQPAELEDSGVYFCASSTQAGGENYEQYFGPGTRLTVT.

This chain uses TRBV28 with TRBJ1-1, with 9 nucleotides matching TRBD1. Unmatched junction bases numbered 15, after V lost 5 bases and J lost 11 bases. The germline CDR1 and CDR2 sequences are MDHEN and SYDVKM. The CDR3 runs to 15 residues. The CDR3 here is CASSVKVGQGGGAFF. In nucleotides, the CDR3 is TGTGCCAGCAGTGTAAAAGTGGGACAGGGCGGGGGGGCTTTCTTT.

V and J are TRBV27 and TRBJ1-6; TRBD1 matches at 8 bases. CDR3 length: 16 amino acids. Germline lookup yields CDR1 MNHEY and CDR2 SMNVEV (reference sequence). The junction had 6 bases not matched to a gene; V was cut back by 0 bases and J by 8 bases. The CDR3 nucleotides read TGTGCCAGCAGTTTATCGCCAGGGGGCATGGATTCACCCCTCCACTTT. Translation gives CASSLSPGGMDSPLHF.

This clone has only one observation. J is TRBJ1-2 and V is TRBV6-1, with D hard to call. The CDR3 is 13 amino acids. Trimming took off 8 bases at V and 3 bases at J, with 13 bases between the two ends. The germline V gene encodes CDR1 MNHNS and CDR2 SASEGT. CDR3 in amino acids: CASRSGWDYGYTF. The CDR3 DNA follows: TGTGCCAGCCGGTCGGGTTGGGACTATGGCTACACCTTC.

This rearrangement joins TRBV5-1 to TRBJ2-1, with D possibly being TRBD2 (6 bases). This CDR3 has 15 residues. Trimming left V 6 bases short and J 5 bases short, with 18 bases between. Germline CDR1 SGHRS, CDR2 YFSETQ. In DNA, the CDR3 is TGCGCCAGCACCCCCCGCGGGATGGGGAACAATGAGCAGTTCTTC. Its translation is CASTPRGMGNNEQFF.

The chain has TRBV28 and TRBJ1-2, with TRBD1 identical over 8 bases. The germline CDR1 and CDR2 sequences are MDHEN and SYDVKM. There are 13 residues in the CDR3. The junction had 7 bases not matched to a gene; V was cut back by 6 bases and J by 7 bases. The CDR3 nucleotides are TGTGCCAGCAGCCCGACAGGGGTCGGTGGCTACACCTTC. As protein: CASSPTGVGGYTF.

This chain joins TRBV6-6 and TRBJ2-5; 8 positions match TRBD2. The ends lost 4 bases at V and 1 base at J; junction bases unmatched: 2. Germline V gene lookup returns CDR1 MNHNY and CDR2 SVGAGI (reference sequence). The CDR3 is 14 amino acids. CDR3 residues: CASSSGGTQETQYF. The DNA of the CDR3 is TGTGCCAGCAGTTCGGGGGGGACCCAAGAGACCCAGTACTTC.

This clone was detected only a few times. V is TRBV1 and J is TRBJ2-6; the D call TRBD2 from the table was never checked on the DNA. TRBV1 is flagged as a pseudogene. The CDR3 totals 20 residues. CDR3 region: CTSSQDSVPVSSSGANVLTF. CDR3 nucleotide sequence: TGCACCAGCAGCCAAGATTCGGTGCCAGTCTCTAGCTCTGGGGCCAACGTCCTGACTTTC.

V usage is TRBV6-1 and J usage is TRBJ1-2; a possible D gene is TRBD1 (5 bases). Germline V gene lookup returns CDR1 MNHNS and CDR2 SASEGT. V was trimmed by 3 bases and J by 5 bases, leaving 13 bases between them. This CDR3 region has 14 residues. The CDR3 sequence is CASSEGGLRYGYTF. For the CDR3, the DNA is TGTGCCAGCAGTGAGGGGGGACTAAGGTATGGCTACACCTTC.

V usage is TRBV6-6 and J usage is TRBJ1-2; 8 bases map to TRBD1. This CDR3 spans 14 amino acids. The V gene's germline CDR1 is MNHNY and CDR2 SVGAGI (reference sequence). The V gene end was trimmed by 6 bases and the J gene end by 2 bases; junction bases not matched to a gene: 5. The CDR3 spells CASSTGGGNYGYTF. The DNA for the CDR3 is TGTGCCAGCAGCACAGGGGGTGGGAACTATGGCTACACCTTC.

The gene calls are TRBV9 and TRBJ2-1; 7 nucleotides agree with TRBD1. J was trimmed by 9 bases and V by 0 bases; bases with no gene match: 9. CDR3 length: 15 amino acids. The V gene's germline CDR1 is SGDLS and CDR2 YYNGEE. The CDR3: CASSVDRGTHSEQFF. The CDR3 nucleotides read TGTGCCAGCAGCGTAGACAGGGGAACACACAGTGAGCAGTTCTTC.